The 27 T cell receptor beta chains listed next were all sequenced from one sample in a study of blood T cell repertoires in COVID-19. The method was immunoSEQ multiplex PCR; TCRdb's version includes in-frame clones alone and lacks a portion of them. In the table there are approximately 150,000 clones, approximately 84% of which are singletons. Sequencing was carried out using peripheral blood. These receptors originate from a woman at least 80 years old with acute or convalescent COVID-19.

The chain recombines TRBV5-4 with TRBJ2-2; 14 bases are shared with TRBD2. The CDR3 is 19 residues long. J lost 5 bases, V lost 0 bases, and 9 bases had no gene match. Germline V gives CDR1 SGHNT, CDR2 YYREEE (reference sequence). CDR3 DNA sequence: TGTGCCAGCAGCTTGGCTCCGGGACTAGCGGGAGTGTGGACCGGGGAGCTGTTTTTT. This gives the protein CASSLAPGLAGVWTGELFF.

The chain employs TRBV7-2 and TRBJ2-7, with D uncertain. CDR1 SGHTA and CDR2 FQGNSA come from the germline V gene. Trimming removed 1 base from V and 3 bases from J, with 7 bases in between. The CDR3 runs 13 residues. The CDR3 reads CASSLGVFYEQYF. CDR3 nucleotides: TGTGCCAGCAGCTTAGGTGTCTTCTACGAGCAGTACTTC.

The chain employs TRBV12-3 or TRBV12-4 and TRBJ2-7; 10 nucleotides line up with TRBD2. CDR3 size: 13 residues. V dropped 6 bases and J dropped 4; count of bases not matched to a gene: 3. CDR3 DNA sequence: TGTGCCAGCAGATCGACTAGCGGGTACGAGCAGTACTTC. It yields the protein CASRSTSGYEQYF.

The genes are TRBV7-2 and TRBJ2-3; 13 bases fit TRBD2. The germline V gene encodes CDR1 SGHTA and CDR2 FQGNSA. Trimming at V came to 5 bases and at J to 6 bases, leaving 11 bases not matched to a gene. This CDR3 is built from 17 residues. The CDR3 here is CASSPRTSGGRADTQYF. CDR3 in DNA: TGTGCCAGCAGCCCCCGGACTAGCGGGGGACGAGCGGATACGCAGTATTTT.

This chain uses TRBV4-1 with TRBJ2-5; 7 bases match TRBD2. The length of the CDR3 is 17 residues. The germline gives CDR1 MGHRA, CDR2 YSYEKL. The J segment lost 5 bases and the V segment lost 4 bases, leaving 16 bases of the junction unmatched. This chain's CDR3 is CASSRSGAGELGETQYF. As DNA, the CDR3 is TGCGCCAGCAGCCGGTCTGGGGCGGGGGAACTAGGCGAGACCCAGTACTTC.

The chain recombines TRBV29-1 with TRBJ2-1; D not resolved. The germline V and J ends were trimmed by 4 bases and 2 bases, with 15 bases remaining between them. Germline V lookup: CDR1 SQVTM, CDR2 ANQGSEA. This CDR3 has 15 residues. The CDR3 region is CSVVPRMWAYNEQFF. The CDR3 bases are TGCAGCGTTGTCCCTAGGATGTGGGCCTACAATGAGCAGTTCTTC.

This clone showed up just once. The V call is TRBV7-9, the J call TRBJ1-2, with D possibly matching TRBD1 (6 bases). V lost 5 bases and J 0 bases, leaving 16 bases between the germline ends. Germline CDR1 is SEHNR and CDR2 is FQNEAQ (reference sequence). The CDR3 spans 16 residues. CDR3 sequence (DNA): TGTGCCAGCAGCCCTGTCAGGGGATTGGCTAACTATGGCTACACCTTC. Amino acid sequence: CASSPVRGLANYGYTF.

The chain joins TRBV28 to TRBJ2-1; the D is unclear. Trimming removed 2 bases from V and 9 bases from J, with 17 bases in between. CDR1 and CDR2 from the germline V gene are MDHEN and SYDVKM. CDR3 length: 15 residues. CDR3 amino acids: CASSLTRRPTGEQFF. In nucleotides, the CDR3 is TGTGCCAGCAGTTTAACCCGCCGACCGACGGGTGAGCAGTTCTTC.

The chain carries TRBV6-5 and TRBJ2-3; the match to TRBD2 covers 8 bases. V shed 4 bases and J 4 bases; nucleotides not matched to a gene: 10. There are 16 residues in the CDR3. Germline V lookup: CDR1 MNHEY, CDR2 SVGAGI. The CDR3 loop reads CASSSALAGGADTQYF. The CDR3 bases are TGTGCCAGCAGTTCCGCCCTTGCGGGAGGTGCAGATACGCAGTATTTT.

The V gene is TRBV5-1, the J gene TRBJ2-1; 7 positions match TRBD1. The CDR3 runs 16 residues. V gave up 6 bases and J gave up 5 bases; unmatched junction bases: 14. CDR1 is SGHRS, CDR2 YFSETQ, per germline. The CDR3 DNA is TGCGCCAGCAATAACGTCCGACAGGGTCCTAACAATGAGCAGTTCTTC. It translates to CASNNVRQGPNNEQFF.

The chain joins TRBV29-1 to TRBJ1-4; 7 bases fit TRBD1. This CDR3 has 14 amino acids. The junction had 10 bases not matched to a gene; V was cut back by 5 bases and J by 7 bases. Germline-derived CDR1 and CDR2 are SQVTM and ANQGSEA. Written as DNA, the CDR3 is TGCAGCGTTAGGCGGCAGGGGGTAGGTGAAAAACTGTTTTTT. Translating gives CSVRRQGVGEKLFF.

The chain couples TRBV6-6 to TRBJ1-1, with a possible D match to TRBD1 (6 bases). V lost 0 bases to trimming and J lost 1 base, with 9 bases between them. CDR1 is MNHNY and CDR2 is SVGAGI in the germline V gene (reference sequence). CDR3 size: 15 residues. The CDR3 region has the DNA TGTGCCAGCAGTTACTCAGGGGGGGCGAACACTGAAGCTTTCTTT. Its protein product is CASSYSGGANTEAFF.

The chain is built from TRBV2 and TRBJ1-2, with 8 bases fitting TRBD1. The V segment lost 6 bases and the J segment 4 bases; nucleotides outside the gene matches: 4. Germline V gene lookup returns CDR1 SNHLY and CDR2 FYNNEI. CDR3 length equals 13 residues. CDR3 bases: TGTGCCAGCAGCGCCGGACAGGGCTATGGCTACACCTTC. Encoded protein: CASSAGQGYGYTF.

In its sample, this clone was seen a few times. The junction differs from germline at one of its ends, possibly a read error. The chain has TRBV10-1 and TRBJ2-5; TRBD1 matches 9 bases. The length of the CDR3 is 15 residues. Germline CDR1 WNHNN, CDR2 SYGVQD (reference sequence). CDR3 in DNA: TGCGCCAGCAGTGACGGGACAGGGTCCCAAAAGACCCAGTACTTC. This codes for CASSDGTGSQKTQYF.

The gene calls are TRBV5-1 and TRBJ2-3, with 8 bases matching TRBD2. Trimming took 4 bases from V and 3 from J; bases not matched to a gene: 7. In germline, CDR1 is SGHRS, CDR2 YFSETQ. The CDR3 is made up of 15 amino acids. CDR3 in DNA: TGCGCCAGCAGCGGGCGACTAGCGCGTACAGATACGCAGTATTTT. This sequence encodes CASSGRLARTDTQYF.

This clone was seen only a few times. V usage is TRBV5-6 and J usage is TRBJ2-3, with TRBD2 matching over 8 bases. CDR3 length equals 16 residues. Germline V gene lookup returns CDR1 SGHDT and CDR2 YYEEEE. The V segment lost 2 bases and the J segment 4 bases; nucleotides outside the gene matches: 9. The CDR3 reads CASSFAGGRTADTQYF. CDR3 DNA: TGTGCCAGCAGCTTTGCTGGCGGGAGGACGGCAGATACGCAGTATTTT.

The gene calls are TRBV30 and TRBJ2-1; TRBD2 agrees at 10 bases. The CDR3 loop spans 14 amino acids. Germline V gene data show CDR1 as GTSNPN and CDR2 as SVGIG (reference sequence). V was clipped by 0 bases and J by 9 bases; unmatched bases: 5. The CDR3 region is CAWSVLAGSIEQFF. The CDR3 nucleotides are TGTGCCTGGAGTGTACTAGCGGGATCGATTGAGCAGTTCTTC.

The chain combines TRBV19 with TRBJ1-2; perhaps TRBD1 as D (5 bases). The CDR3 spans 12 residues. V was trimmed by 5 bases and J by 9 bases, leaving 13 bases between them. Looked up from germline, CDR1 is LNHDA and CDR2 is SQIVND (reference sequence). The DNA of the CDR3 is TGTGCCAGTAGTTCGGGGGGAGGTAGCTACACCTTC. Its translation: CASSSGGGSYTF.

The rearrangement uses TRBV9 and TRBJ2-3, with a possible D match to TRBD1 (8 bases). Deletions cut 4 bases from V and 5 bases from J, with 23 bases between. The CDR3 loop spans 17 amino acids. Germline V CDR1 and CDR2: SGDLS, YYNGEE. The CDR3 reads CASSTRQGMASGDTQYF. The CDR3 region has the DNA TGTGCCAGCAGCACCAGACAGGGGATGGCTAGCGGAGATACGCAGTATTTT. The whole variable domain, remainder taken from reference TRBV9 and TRBJ2-3, is DSGVTQTPKHLITATGQRVTLRCSPRSGDLSVYWYQQSLDQGLQFLIQYYNGEERAKGNILERFSAQQFPDLHSELNLSSLELGDSALYFCASSTRQGMASGDTQYFGPGTRLTVL.

The chain's CDR3 is CASSLQGLMNTEAFF. The CDR3 region has the DNA TGCGCCAGCAGCTTGCAGGGGTTGATGAACACTGAAGCTTTCTTT. This rearrangement joins TRBV5-1 to TRBJ1-1; D perhaps matches TRBD1 (6 bases). Germline V lookup: CDR1 SGHRS, CDR2 YFSETQ. With 1 base removed from V and 0 bases from J, the gap between germline ends came to 10 bases. The CDR3 covers 15 residues.

V usage is TRBV7-2 and J usage is TRBJ1-6, with D unresolved. This CDR3 contains 13 residues. V was trimmed by 3 bases and J by 9 bases, leaving 9 bases between them. Germline V lookup: CDR1 SGHTA, CDR2 FQGNSA. CDR3 sequence reads: CASSFGVSSPLHF. CDR3 bases: TGTGCCAGCAGCTTCGGGGTCAGTTCACCCCTCCACTTT.

The chain combines TRBV2 with TRBJ2-2; D ambiguous. The germline CDR1 and CDR2 sequences are SNHLY and FYNNEI. The germline V and J ends were trimmed by 1 base and 3 bases, with 6 bases remaining between them. This CDR3 spans 14 amino acids. The CDR3 sequence is CASSEGSYTGELFF. The CDR3 nucleotides are TGTGCCAGCAGTGAAGGGAGTTACACCGGGGAGCTGTTTTTT.

The genes are TRBV7-6 and TRBJ1-6; D is possibly TRBD1 (6 bases). The ends were cut back, 3 bases at V and 7 bases at J, with 13 bases in the middle. Germline-derived CDR1 and CDR2 are SGHVS and FNYEAQ. The CDR3 has 15 residues. The CDR3, as DNA: TGTGCCAGCAGCTTCCGGGACACCGAAAATTCACCCCTCCACTTT. It yields the protein CASSFRDTENSPLHF.

This clone was detected only a few times. The chain carries TRBV7-2 and TRBJ2-3; 9 bases are a match to TRBD2. This CDR3 is 19 amino acids long. The V segment lost 2 bases and the J segment 0 bases; nucleotides outside the gene matches: 12. Germline CDR1 SGHTA, CDR2 FQGNSA. The CDR3 coding sequence is TGTGCCAGCAGCTTATATTACTCGGGCGGGAGGGCGAGCACAGATACGCAGTATTTT. Amino acid sequence: CASSLYYSGGRASTDTQYF.

This clone appeared a single time. V usage is TRBV10-3 and J usage is TRBJ2-1; 9 bases are a match to TRBD2. The CDR3 has 16 amino acids. V lost 3 bases to trimming and J lost 5 bases; unmatched junction nucleotides: 8. Germline V gene sequence: CDR1 ENHRY, CDR2 SYGVKD. CDR3 in DNA: TGTGCCATCAGTGACCCCAGCGGGAGGTTAGACAATGAGCAGTTCTTC. It is translated as CAISDPSGRLDNEQFF.

V gene TRBV19 combines with J gene TRBJ1-2, with TRBD1 matching 10 bases. The CDR3 is made up of 13 amino acids. Losses at the gene ends were 9 bases for V and 8 bases for J; bases not matched to a gene: 9. Germline V gene data show CDR1 as LNHDA and CDR2 as SQIVND (reference sequence). CDR3 DNA: TGTGCCAGCAAAGACAGGGGGCGATGGGGCTACACCTTC. This gives the protein CASKDRGRWGYTF.

The J gene is TRBJ1-5, the V gene TRBV7-4, with D uncertain. The CDR3 length is 18 residues. The ends were cut back, 4 bases at V and 0 bases at J, with 19 bases in the middle. Germline-derived CDR1 and CDR2 are SGHVT and SQSDAQ. The CDR3 DNA follows: TGTGCCAGCAGCTCGGAGAGGGTAGGAGAATATAGCAATCAGCCCCAGCATTTT. It codes for CASSSERVGEYSNQPQHF.